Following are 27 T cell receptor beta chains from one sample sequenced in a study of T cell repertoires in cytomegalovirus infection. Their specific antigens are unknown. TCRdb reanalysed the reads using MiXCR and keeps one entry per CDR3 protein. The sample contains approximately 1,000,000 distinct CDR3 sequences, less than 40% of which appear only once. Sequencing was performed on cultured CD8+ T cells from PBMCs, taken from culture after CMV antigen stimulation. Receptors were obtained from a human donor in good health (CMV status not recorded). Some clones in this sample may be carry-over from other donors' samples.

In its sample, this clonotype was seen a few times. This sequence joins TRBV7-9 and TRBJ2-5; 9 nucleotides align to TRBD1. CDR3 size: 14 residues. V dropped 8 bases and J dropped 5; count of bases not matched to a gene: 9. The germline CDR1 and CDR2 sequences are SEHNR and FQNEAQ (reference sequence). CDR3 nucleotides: TGTGCCAGCGTCTCTACAGGGGGCCGCGAGACCCAGTACTTC. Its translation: CASVSTGGRETQYF.

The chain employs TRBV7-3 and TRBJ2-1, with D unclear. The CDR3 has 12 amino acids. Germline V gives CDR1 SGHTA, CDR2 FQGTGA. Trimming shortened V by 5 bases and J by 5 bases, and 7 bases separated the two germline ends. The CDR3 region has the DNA TGTGCCAGCAGCGCCCGAAACAATGAGCAGTTCTTC. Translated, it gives CASSARNNEQFF. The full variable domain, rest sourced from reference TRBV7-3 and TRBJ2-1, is GAGVSQTPSNKVTEKGKYVELRCDPISGHTALYWYRQSLGQGPEFLIYFQGTGAADDSGLPNDRFFAVRPEGSVSTLKIQRTERGDSAVYLCASSARNNEQFFGPGTRLTVL.

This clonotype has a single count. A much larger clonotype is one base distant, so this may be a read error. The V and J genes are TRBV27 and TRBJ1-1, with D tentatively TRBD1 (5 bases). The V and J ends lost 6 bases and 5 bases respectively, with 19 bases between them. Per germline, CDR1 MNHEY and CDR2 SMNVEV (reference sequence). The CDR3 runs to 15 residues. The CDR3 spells CASRPPSGNMTEAFF. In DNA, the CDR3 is TGTGCCAGCAGACCTCCCTCAGGGAATATGACTGAAGCTTTCTTT.

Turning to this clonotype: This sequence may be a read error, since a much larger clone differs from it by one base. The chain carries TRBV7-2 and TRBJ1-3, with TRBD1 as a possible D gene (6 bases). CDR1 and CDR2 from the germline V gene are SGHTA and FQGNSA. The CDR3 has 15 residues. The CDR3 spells CPSSFRDITGNTIYF. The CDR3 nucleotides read TGTCCCAGCAGCTTCCGGGACATCACTGGAAACACCATATATTTT.

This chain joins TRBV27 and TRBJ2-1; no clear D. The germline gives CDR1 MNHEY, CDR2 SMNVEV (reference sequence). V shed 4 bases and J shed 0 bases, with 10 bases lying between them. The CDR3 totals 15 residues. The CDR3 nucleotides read TGTGCCAGCAGTTCTCTGTTGAGCTCCTACAATGAGCAGTTCTTC. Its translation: CASSSLLSSYNEQFF.

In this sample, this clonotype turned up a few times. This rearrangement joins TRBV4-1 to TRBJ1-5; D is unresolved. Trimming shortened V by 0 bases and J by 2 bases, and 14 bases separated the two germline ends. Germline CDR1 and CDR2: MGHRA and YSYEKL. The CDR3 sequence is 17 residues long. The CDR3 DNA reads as TGCGCCAGCAGCCAAGATGGAAAGGGCCTTCGCAATCAGCCCCAGCATTTT. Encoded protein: CASSQDGKGLRNQPQHF.

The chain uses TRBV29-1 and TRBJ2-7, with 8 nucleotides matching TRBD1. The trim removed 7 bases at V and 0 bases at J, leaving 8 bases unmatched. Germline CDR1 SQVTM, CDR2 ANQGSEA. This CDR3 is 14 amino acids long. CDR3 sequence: CSAGGTGYSYEQYF. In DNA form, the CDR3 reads TGCAGCGCCGGAGGGACAGGTTACTCCTACGAGCAGTACTTC.

The chain's CDR3 is CASSAGQGNEQFF. CDR3 in DNA: TGTGCCAGCAGCGCAGGACAGGGAAATGAGCAGTTCTTC. The chain recombines TRBV13 with TRBJ2-1; TRBD1 matches 8 bases. In germline, CDR1 is PRHDT, CDR2 FYEKMQ (reference sequence). The CDR3 length is 13 residues. V gave up 5 bases and J gave up 7 bases; unmatched junction bases: 4. Full variable domain (rest looked up from reference TRBV13 and TRBJ2-1): AAGVIQSPRHLIKEKRETATLKCYPIPRHDTVYWYQQGPGQDPQFLISFYEKMQSDKGSIPDRFSAQQFSDYHSELNMSSLELGDSALYFCASSAGQGNEQFFGPGTRLTVL.

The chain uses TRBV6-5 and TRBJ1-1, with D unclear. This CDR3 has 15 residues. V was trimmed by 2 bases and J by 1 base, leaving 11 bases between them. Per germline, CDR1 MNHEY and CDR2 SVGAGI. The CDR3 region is CASSYGELGNTEAFF. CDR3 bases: TGTGCCAGCAGTTACGGCGAACTCGGGAACACTGAAGCTTTCTTT.

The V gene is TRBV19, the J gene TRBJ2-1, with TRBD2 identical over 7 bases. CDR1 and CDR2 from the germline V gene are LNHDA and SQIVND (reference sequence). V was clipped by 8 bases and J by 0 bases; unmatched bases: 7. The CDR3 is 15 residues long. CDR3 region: CASCRGGNSYNEQFF. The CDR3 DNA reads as TGTGCCAGTTGCCGCGGGGGAAACTCCTACAATGAGCAGTTCTTC.

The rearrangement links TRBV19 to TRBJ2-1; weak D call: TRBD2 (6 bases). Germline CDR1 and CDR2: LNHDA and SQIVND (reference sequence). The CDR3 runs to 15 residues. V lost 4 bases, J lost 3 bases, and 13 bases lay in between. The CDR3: CASSKEGQVYNEQFF. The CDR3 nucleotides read TGTGCCAGTAGTAAGGAGGGTCAGGTCTACAATGAGCAGTTCTTC.

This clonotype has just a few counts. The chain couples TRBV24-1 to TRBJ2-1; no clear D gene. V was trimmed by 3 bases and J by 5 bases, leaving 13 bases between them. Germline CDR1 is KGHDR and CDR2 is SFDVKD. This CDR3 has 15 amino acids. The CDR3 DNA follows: TGTGCCACCAGTGATACCGTGGCCTGGAACAATGAGCAGTTCTTC. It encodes CATSDTVAWNNEQFF.

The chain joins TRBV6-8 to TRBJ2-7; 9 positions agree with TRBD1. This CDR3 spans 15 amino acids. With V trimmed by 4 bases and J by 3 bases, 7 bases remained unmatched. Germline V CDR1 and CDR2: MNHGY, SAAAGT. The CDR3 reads CASSLDRGPFYEQYV. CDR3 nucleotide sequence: TGTGCCAGCAGTTTGGACAGGGGCCCCTTCTACGAGCAGTACGTC.

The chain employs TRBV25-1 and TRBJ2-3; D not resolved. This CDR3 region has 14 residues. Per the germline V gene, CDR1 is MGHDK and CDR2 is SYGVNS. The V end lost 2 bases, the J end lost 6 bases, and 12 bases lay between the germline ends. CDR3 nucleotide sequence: TGTGCCAGCAGTGAACAGGTCCTAGGTGATACGCAGTATTTT. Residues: CASSEQVLGDTQYF.

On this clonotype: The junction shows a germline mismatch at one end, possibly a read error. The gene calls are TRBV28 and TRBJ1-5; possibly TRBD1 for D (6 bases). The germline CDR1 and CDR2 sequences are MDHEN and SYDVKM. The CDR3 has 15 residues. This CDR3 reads CASSLMDSSNQPQRF. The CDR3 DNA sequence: TGTGCCAGCAGTTTGATGGACAGTAGCAATCAGCCCCAGCGTTTT.

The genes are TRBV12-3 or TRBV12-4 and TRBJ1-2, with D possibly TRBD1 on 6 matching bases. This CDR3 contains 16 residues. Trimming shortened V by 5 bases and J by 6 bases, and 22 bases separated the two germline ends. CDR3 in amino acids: CASSNFNLQGRDGYTF. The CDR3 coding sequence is TGTGCCAGCAGTAATTTTAACCTACAGGGCCGCGATGGCTACACCTTC.

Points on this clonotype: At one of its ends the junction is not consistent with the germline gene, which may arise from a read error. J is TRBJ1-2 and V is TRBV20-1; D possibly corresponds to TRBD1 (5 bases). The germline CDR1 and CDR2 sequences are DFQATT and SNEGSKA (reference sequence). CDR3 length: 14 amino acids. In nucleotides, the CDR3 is TGCAGTTCTAGAGATATCAGGGCAGCATGGGGCTACACCTTC. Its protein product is CSSRDIRAAWGYTF.

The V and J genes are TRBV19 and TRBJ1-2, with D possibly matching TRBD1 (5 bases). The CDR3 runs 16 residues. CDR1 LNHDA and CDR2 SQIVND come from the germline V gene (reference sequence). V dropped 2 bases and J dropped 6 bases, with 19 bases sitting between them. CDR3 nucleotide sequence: TGTGCCAGTAGTATACCCCGCGAGAAAGGGGTGGATGGCTACACCTTC. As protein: CASSIPREKGVDGYTF. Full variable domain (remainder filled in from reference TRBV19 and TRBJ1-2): DGGITQSPKYLFRKEGQNVTLSCEQNLNHDAMYWYRQDPGQGLRLIYYSQIVNDFQKGDIAEGYSVSREKKESFPLTVTSAQKNPTAFYLCASSIPREKGVDGYTFGSGTRLTVV.

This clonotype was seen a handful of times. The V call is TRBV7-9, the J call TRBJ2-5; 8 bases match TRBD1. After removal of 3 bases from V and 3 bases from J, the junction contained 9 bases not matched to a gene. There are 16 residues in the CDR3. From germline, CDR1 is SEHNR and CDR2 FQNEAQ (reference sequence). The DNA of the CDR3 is TGTGCCAGCAGCTTCCCACGGACAGGGACCGAAGAGACCCAGTACTTC. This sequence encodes CASSFPRTGTEETQYF.

In nucleotides, the CDR3 is TGTGCCAGCAGTCCGAGGGGACAGGAGCCTCTGAACACCGGGGAGCTGTTTTTT. Translating it yields CASSPRGQEPLNTGELFF. This chain links TRBV12-3 or TRBV12-4 with TRBJ2-2, with TRBD1 matching over 8 bases. The CDR3 runs 18 residues. J lost 1 base, V lost 5 bases, and 12 bases had no gene match.

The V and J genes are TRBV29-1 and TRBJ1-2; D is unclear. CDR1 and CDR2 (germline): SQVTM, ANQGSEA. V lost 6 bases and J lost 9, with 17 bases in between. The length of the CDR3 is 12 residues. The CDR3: CSVGSPTLRYTF. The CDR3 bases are TGCAGCGTGGGCAGCCCTACGTTGCGCTACACCTTC.

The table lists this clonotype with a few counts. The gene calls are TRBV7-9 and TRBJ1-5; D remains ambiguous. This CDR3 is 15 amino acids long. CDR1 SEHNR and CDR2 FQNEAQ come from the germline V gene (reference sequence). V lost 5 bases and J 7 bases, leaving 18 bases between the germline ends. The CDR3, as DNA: TGTGCCAGCAGCCCCTCCTCTTTAAGGGAGCAGCCCCAGCATTTT. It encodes CASSPSSLREQPQHF.

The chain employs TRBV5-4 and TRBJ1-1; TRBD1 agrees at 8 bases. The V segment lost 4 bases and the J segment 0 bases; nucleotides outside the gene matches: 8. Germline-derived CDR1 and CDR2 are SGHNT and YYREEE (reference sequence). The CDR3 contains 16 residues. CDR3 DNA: TGTGCCAGCAGCCCCAGACAGGGGATCATGAACACTGAAGCTTTCTTT. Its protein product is CASSPRQGIMNTEAFF.

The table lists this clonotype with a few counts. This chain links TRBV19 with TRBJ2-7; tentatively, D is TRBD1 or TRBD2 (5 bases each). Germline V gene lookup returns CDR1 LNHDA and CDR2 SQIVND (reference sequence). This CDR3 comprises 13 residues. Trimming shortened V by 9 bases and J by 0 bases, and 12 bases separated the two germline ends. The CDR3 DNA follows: TGTGCCAGCCAACGGGACGGCTCCTACGAGCAGTACTTC. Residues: CASQRDGSYEQYF. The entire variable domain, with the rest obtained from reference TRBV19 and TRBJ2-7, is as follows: DGGITQSPKYLFRKEGQNVTLSCEQNLNHDAMYWYRQDPGQGLRLIYYSQIVNDFQKGDIAEGYSVSREKKESFPLTVTSAQKNPTAFYLCASQRDGSYEQYFGPGTRLTVT.

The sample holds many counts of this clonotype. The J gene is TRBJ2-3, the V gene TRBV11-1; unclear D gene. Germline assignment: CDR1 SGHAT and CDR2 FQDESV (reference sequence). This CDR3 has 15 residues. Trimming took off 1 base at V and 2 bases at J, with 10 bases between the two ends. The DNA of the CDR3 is TGTGCCAGCAGCTTAGGAAAAGGGAACACAGATACGCAGTATTTT. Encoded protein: CASSLGKGNTDTQYF.

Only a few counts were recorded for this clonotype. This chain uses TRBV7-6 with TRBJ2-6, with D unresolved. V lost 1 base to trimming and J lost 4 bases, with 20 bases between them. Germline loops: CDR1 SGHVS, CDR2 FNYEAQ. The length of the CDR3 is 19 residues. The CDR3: CASSLDSWADERGANVLTF. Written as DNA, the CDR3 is TGTGCCAGCAGCTTAGACAGTTGGGCAGACGAACGAGGGGCCAACGTCCTGACTTTC.

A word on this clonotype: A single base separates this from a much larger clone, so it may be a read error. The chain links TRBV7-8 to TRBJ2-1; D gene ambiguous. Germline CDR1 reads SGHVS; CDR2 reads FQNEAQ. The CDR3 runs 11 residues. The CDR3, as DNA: TGTGTCAGCAGCCCCGGCGTTGAGCAGTTCTTC. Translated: CVSSPGVEQFF.